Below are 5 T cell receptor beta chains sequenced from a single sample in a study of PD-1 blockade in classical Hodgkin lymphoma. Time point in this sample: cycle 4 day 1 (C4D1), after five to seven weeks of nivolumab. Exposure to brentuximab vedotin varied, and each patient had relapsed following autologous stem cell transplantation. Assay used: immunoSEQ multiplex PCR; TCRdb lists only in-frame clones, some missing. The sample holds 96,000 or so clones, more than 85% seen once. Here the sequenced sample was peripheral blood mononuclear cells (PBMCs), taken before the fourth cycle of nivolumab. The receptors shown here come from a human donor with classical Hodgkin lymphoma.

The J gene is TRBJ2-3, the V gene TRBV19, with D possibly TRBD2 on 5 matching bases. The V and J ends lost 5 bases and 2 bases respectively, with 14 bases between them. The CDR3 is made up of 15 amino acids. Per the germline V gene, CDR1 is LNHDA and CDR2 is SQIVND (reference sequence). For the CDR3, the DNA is TGTGCCAGTAGTTCAATTGGGAGTAACACAGATACGCAGTATTTT. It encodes CASSSIGSNTDTQYF.

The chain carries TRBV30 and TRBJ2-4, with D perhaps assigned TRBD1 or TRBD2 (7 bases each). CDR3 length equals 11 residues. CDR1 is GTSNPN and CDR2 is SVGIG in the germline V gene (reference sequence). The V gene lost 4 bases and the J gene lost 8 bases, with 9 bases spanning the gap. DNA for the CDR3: TGTGCCTGGACAGGGGGGGACATTCAGTACTTC. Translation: CAWTGGDIQYF.

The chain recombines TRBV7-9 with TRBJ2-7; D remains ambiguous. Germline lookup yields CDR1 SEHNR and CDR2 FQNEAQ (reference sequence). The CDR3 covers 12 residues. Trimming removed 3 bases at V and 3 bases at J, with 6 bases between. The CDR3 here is CASSFGLYEQYF. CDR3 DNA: TGTGCCAGCAGCTTCGGGCTCTACGAGCAGTACTTC.

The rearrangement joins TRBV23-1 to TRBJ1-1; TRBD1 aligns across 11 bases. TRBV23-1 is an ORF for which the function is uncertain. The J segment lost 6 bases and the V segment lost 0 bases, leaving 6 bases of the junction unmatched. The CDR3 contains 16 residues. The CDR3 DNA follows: TGCGCCAGCAGTCAATCAGGGGGACAGGGGGAGTCTGAAGCTTTCTTT. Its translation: CASSQSGGQGESEAFF.

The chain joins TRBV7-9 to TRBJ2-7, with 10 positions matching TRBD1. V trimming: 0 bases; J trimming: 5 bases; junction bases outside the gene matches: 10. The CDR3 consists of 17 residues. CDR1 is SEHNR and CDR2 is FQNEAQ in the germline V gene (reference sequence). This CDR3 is CASSLAVLGQGLNEQYF. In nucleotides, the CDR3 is TGTGCCAGCAGCTTAGCGGTTCTGGGACAGGGGTTAAACGAGCAGTACTTC.